Listed here is a single T cell receptor (beta chain). Its antigen is as yet unknown. Some clones are missing from TCRdb's copy, which holds only in-frame ones; the method was immunoSEQ multiplex PCR. The table records over 100,000 clones, 85% to 95% of them present only once. These data come from a study of graft-versus-host responses after intestinal transplantation. As for the study in general: Grafts were multivisceral, liver-intestinal, or isolated intestinal. Among the recipients, all got anti-thymocyte globulin induction and then tacrolimus and steroids for roughly three years.

The junction had 5 bases not matched to a gene; V was cut back by 8 bases and J by 3 bases. Germline V CDR1 and CDR2: ENHRY, SYGVKD. The CDR3 contains 13 residues. The source material was unstimulated CD8+ T cells sorted from spleen or lymph node cells, sampled before transplant. The clonotype was recovered from a human donor who was the organ donor for an intestinal transplant. The V call is TRBV10-3, the J call TRBJ1-1, with 8 positions matching TRBD1. CDR3 loop: CAIQDRGDTEAFF. As DNA, the CDR3 is TGTGCCATCCAAGACAGGGGCGACACTGAAGCTTTCTTT.